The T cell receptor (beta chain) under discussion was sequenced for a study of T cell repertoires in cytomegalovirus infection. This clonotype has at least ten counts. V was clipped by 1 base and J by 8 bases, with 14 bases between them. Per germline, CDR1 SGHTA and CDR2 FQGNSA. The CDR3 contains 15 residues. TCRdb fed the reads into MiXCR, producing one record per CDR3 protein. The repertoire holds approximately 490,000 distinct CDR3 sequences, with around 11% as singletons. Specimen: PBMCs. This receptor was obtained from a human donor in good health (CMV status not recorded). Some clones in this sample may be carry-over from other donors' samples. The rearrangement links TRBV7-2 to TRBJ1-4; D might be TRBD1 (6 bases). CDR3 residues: CASSLDREGWEKLFF. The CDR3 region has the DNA TGTGCCAGCAGCTTAGACAGGGAAGGTTGGGAAAAACTGTTTTTT.